These T cell receptor beta chains were read from a single sample in a study of OX40 agonist ivuxolimab in advanced cancers. Sequencing used immunoSEQ multiplex PCR; TCRdb keeps in-frame clones, though not all of them. This table holds tens of thousands of clones, 86% found once. Source: CD4+ or CD8+ T cells sorted from blood, taken in a trial of the OX40 agonist ivuxolimab. The receptors were sampled from an adult with an advanced solid tumor such as melanoma, head and neck, liver or kidney cancer. Each CDR3 is given with its conserved first and last residue.

TRBV7-8	TRBJ2-1	CASSLALVGSSYNEQFF
TRBV25-1	TRBJ2-2	CASSSWSRANTGELFF
TRBV4-1	TRBJ2-1	CASSPGGGPYNEQFF
TRBV9	TRBJ1-1	CASSAGWTANTEAFF
TRBV11-2	TRBJ2-1	CASSLGSSGTIF
TRBV27	TRBJ2-3	CASVGTPSTGDTQYF
TRBV28	TRBJ2-7	CATREKRGPPSF
TRBV27	TRBJ2-7	CASSFATSGYEQYF
TRBV7-9	TRBJ1-2	CASSLRGSGYTF
TRBV2	TRBJ2-7	CASSEWTGYSYEQYF
TRBV15	TRBJ2-3	CATSGAGTSYTQYF
TRBV11-2	TRBJ2-7	CASSSGTGPYEQYF
TRBV6-5	TRBJ1-1	CASSPGANTEAFF
TRBV6-1	TRBJ1-2	CASSEKDKGNYGYTF
TRBV19	-	CASSETGFSYEQYF
TRBV15	TRBJ2-5	CATSREGTVQETQYF
TRBV7-9	TRBJ1-1	CASSLGGHEAFF
TRBV5-6	TRBJ2-7	CASSLDGSGIYAYEQYF
TRBV4-1	TRBJ2-2	CASSQDWLAGNTGELFF
TRBV9	TRBJ2-7	CASSVDSDSYEQYF
TRBV28	TRBJ2-1	CASRGGAGGPYNEQFF
TRBV14	TRBJ2-3	CASSQDWPSSFPDTQYF
TRBV9	TRBJ1-3	CASSEGTGSGNTIYF
TRBV7-6	TRBJ2-3	CASSLSLSDTQYF
TRBV11-2	TRBJ1-3	CASSLLQTGNTIYF
TRBV5-1	TRBJ2-3	CASSLRQGATDTQYF
TRBV21-1	TRBJ1-1	CASSKGAGRVEAFF
TRBV6-1	TRBJ2-7	CASRARRQGSYEQYF
TRBV21-1	TRBJ2-3	CASSKVIPPSGRGDTQYF
TRBV27	TRBJ2-7	CASSLKGVWGEQYF
TRBV29-1	TRBJ1-4	CSGMTGEEKLFF
TRBV7-3	TRBJ2-1	CASSLSSGRVDEQFF
TRBV7-9	TRBJ1-2	CASSPDRYGYTF
TRBV6-5	TRBJ2-2	CASSYSSETGELFF
TRBV7-9	TRBJ1-1	CASTPDLGPEAFF
TRBV9	TRBJ2-2	CASSVAPNTGELFF
TRBV4-1	TRBJ2-7	CASSPGLHSYEQYF
TRBV15	TRBJ2-1	CATSRVGTSEQFF
TRBV13	-	CASSEGLAGTYEQYF
TRBV2	TRBJ2-2	CASRGLAGVAGELFF
TRBV7-9	TRBJ1-4	CASRGPEKLFF
TRBV7-9	TRBJ2-1	CASSNRVYNEQFF
TRBV5-4	TRBJ2-1	CASSTSQTGFSEQFF
TRBV9	TRBJ2-7	CASSVSGGATNEQYF
TRBV5-1	TRBJ2-3	CASSLFGPITDTQYF
TRBV28	TRBJ2-7	CASRGTSLGLVGGQYF
TRBV27	TRBJ2-1	CASSSIPRDLYNEQFF
TRBV13	TRBJ2-7	CASSLGLAGAREQYF
TRBV14	TRBJ1-4	CASSQIRTATNEKLFF
TRBV14	TRBJ2-1	CASSQDIAGRYNEQFF
TRBV29-1	TRBJ2-7	CSVEVLASGTSYEQYF
TRBV4-1	TRBJ2-6	CASSQEETDYSGANVLTF